This T cell receptor (beta chain) emerged from a study of T cells in pancreatic ductal adenocarcinoma. To note about this clone: Its antigen remains unknown.

Trimming cost V 5 bases and J 0 bases; bases outside gene matches: 10. The CDR3 spans 16 residues. The germline V gene has CDR1 MDHEN and CDR2 SYDVKM. Sequencing used immunoSEQ multiplex PCR; TCRdb keeps in-frame clones, though not all of them. The sample has around 100,000 clones, about 95% seen once. General study results and limits: Results skew toward the minority of patients with early-stage disease. Comparisons of tumor and blood clonality may show falsely lower tumor diversity.

The selected patients with pancreatic ductal adenocarcinoma had surgery but no neoadjuvant therapy. The sequence was collected from a human donor with pancreatic ductal adenocarcinoma. The sample comprised PBMCs. The chain recombines TRBV28 with TRBJ2-7, with 7 nucleotides matching TRBD1. CDR3 DNA sequence: TGTGCCAGCAGTCTAACGGGACAGAGCAGCTCCTACGAGCAGTACTTC. Protein: CASSLTGQSSSYEQYF.